The next 32 T cell receptor beta chains were all read from a single sample in a study of cytomegalovirus exposure and HLA in healthy donors (dated by TCRdb to 2016 to 2017). The library was prepared using the immunoSEQ multiplex PCR assay. For the multiplex PCR, a mixture combining 60 forward primers for TCR Vbeta segments and 13 reverse primers for TCR Jbeta segments was used. Imported from immuneACCESS, the table was reduced by TCRdb to in-frame sequences with V and J called. These copies leave out some clones; in studies compared against another copy, an unresolved V gene accounts for under half, and the cause of the remainder is not known. This sample is represented by some 190,000 clones; about 81% of them were singletons. The top ten constitute more than 4% of the sample. Sequenced: PBMCs. The receptors come from a man aged 30 to 45 in good health and CMV-seropositive.

V gene TRBV5-4 combines with J gene TRBJ2-7; the D gene is possibly TRBD1 (6 bases). The V gene lost 0 bases and the J gene lost 7 bases, with 17 bases spanning the gap. Per the germline V gene, CDR1 is SGHNT and CDR2 is YYREEE (reference sequence). This CDR3 contains 15 residues. The CDR3 DNA reads TGTGCCAGCAGCTTGGTGGGGACACGGTACGGTGAGCAGTACTTC. Protein: CASSLVGTRYGEQYF.

This clone was counted a few times. The chain links TRBV7-3 to TRBJ2-5, with D possibly TRBD1 on 7 matching bases. V was pared by 5 bases and J by 5 bases, with 18 bases between. CDR1 SGHTA and CDR2 FQGTGA come from the germline V gene. This CDR3 contains 15 residues. The CDR3 spells CASSPQGGVSETQYF. The CDR3 bases are TGTGCCAGCAGCCCCCAGGGGGGTGTTTCGGAGACCCAGTACTTC.

This clone was found once. DNA of the CDR3: TGCGCCAGCAGCTTCGTCGGCGGGGGCGGAGATACGCAGTATTTT. Residues: CASSFVGGGGDTQYF. V is TRBV5-1 and J is TRBJ2-3; TRBD2 is a possible D gene (7 bases). The germline CDR1 and CDR2 sequences are SGHRS and YFSETQ. The CDR3 contains 15 residues. V was trimmed by 2 bases and J by 5 bases, leaving 15 bases between them.

This clone occurred a few times. The chain has TRBV19 and TRBJ1-3; D not resolved. CDR1 and CDR2 (germline): LNHDA, SQIVND (reference sequence). CDR3 length: 13 amino acids. Trimming pared 6 bases from V and 8 bases from J, leaving 14 bases between. The DNA for the CDR3 is TGTGCCAGTAGGGAGGAGGGCCGGGACACCATATATTTT. Protein product: CASREEGRDTIYF.

This clone was counted between two and nine times. This chain's CDR3 is CASSPRYTRNSTDTQYF. In DNA form, the CDR3 reads TGTGCCAGCAGCCCCCGATACACTAGGAATTCGACAGATACGCAGTATTTT. This chain joins TRBV7-9 and TRBJ2-3, with a tentative D call TRBD2 (5 bases). V dropped 5 bases and J dropped 3 bases, with 21 bases sitting between them. CDR3 size: 17 residues. Germline CDR1 and CDR2: SEHNR and FQNEAQ (reference sequence).

The CDR3 region is CASSPPGLPNTEAFF. CDR3 nucleotide sequence: TGTGCCAGCTCACCACCAGGACTACCGAACACTGAAGCTTTCTTT. The chain has TRBV18 and TRBJ1-1, with D uncertain. Germline V gives CDR1 KGHSH, CDR2 LQKENI. Trimming took 0 bases from V and 1 from J, leaving 9 bases between them. This CDR3 has 15 residues.

The chain couples TRBV5-4 to TRBJ2-3; 7 bases fit TRBD1. CDR3 length: 16 amino acids. V gave up 0 bases and J gave up 2 bases; unmatched junction bases: 6. CDR1 SGHNT and CDR2 YYREEE come from the germline V gene (reference sequence). As DNA, the CDR3 is TGTGCCAGCAGCTTGGATTTGGACAGGCTCACAGATACGCAGTATTTT. Protein sequence: CASSLDLDRLTDTQYF.

This clone was counted once. The genes are TRBV28 and TRBJ2-7; TRBD2 matches 11 bases. The CDR3 loop spans 14 amino acids. CDR1 is MDHEN, CDR2 SYDVKM, per germline. V lost 6 bases, J lost 5 bases, and 6 bases stayed unmatched. The CDR3 sequence is CASRGTSGPHEQYF. The DNA of the CDR3 is TGTGCCAGCAGAGGGACTAGCGGACCCCACGAGCAGTACTTC.

V is TRBV4-1 and J is TRBJ2-3, with D possibly TRBD1 on 5 matching bases. CDR1 and CDR2 from the germline V gene are MGHRA and YSYEKL. Trimming pared 3 bases from V and 4 bases from J, leaving 14 bases between. This CDR3 is 15 amino acids long. CDR3 residues: CASSHHGQTADTQYF. CDR3 coding DNA: TGCGCCAGCAGCCACCACGGACAAACAGCAGATACGCAGTATTTT.

The chain uses TRBV30 and TRBJ1-1, with D perhaps TRBD1 (5 bases). This CDR3 is 13 amino acids long. Germline CDR1 and CDR2: GTSNPN and SVGIG (reference sequence). The V and J ends lost 0 bases and 10 bases respectively, with 15 bases between them. CDR3 DNA sequence: TGTGCCTGGAGTGTAACTAGGGGAGGCAGAGCTTTCTTT. Translating gives CAWSVTRGGRAFF. Filled out from reference TRBV30 and TRBJ1-1, the complete variable domain reads SQTIHQWPATLVQPVGSPLSLECTVEGTSNPNLYWYRQAAGRGLQLLFYSVGIGQISSEVPQNLSASRPQDRQFILSSKKLLLSDSGFYLCAWSVTRGGRAFFGQGTRLTVV.

In its sample, this clone was seen a few times. The genes are TRBV4-1 and TRBJ2-1; 8 bases agree with TRBD2. The CDR3 is 15 residues long. Germline values: CDR1 MGHRA, CDR2 YSYEKL. V was pared by 2 bases and J by 6 bases, with 6 bases of the junction left unmatched. In DNA form, the CDR3 reads TGCGCCAGCAGCCAATTGACGGGGGGGGTCAATGAGCAGTTCTTC. Translating gives CASSQLTGGVNEQFF.

The genes are TRBV5-3 and TRBJ1-5; 9 bases align to TRBD1. TRBV5-3 is an open reading frame whose function is uncertain. The CDR3 is 15 amino acids. J gave up 4 bases and V 3 bases, and 5 bases lay outside the gene matches. CDR3 protein: CARSSPDRGNQPQHF. In DNA form, the CDR3 reads TGTGCCAGAAGCTCCCCGGACAGGGGAAATCAGCCCCAGCATTTT.

The V call is TRBV2, the J call TRBJ1-2, with a tentative D call TRBD1 (5 bases). The CDR3 is 15 amino acids. From germline, CDR1 is SNHLY and CDR2 FYNNEI. Trimming removed 7 bases at V and 5 bases at J, with 20 bases between. CDR3 nucleotides: TGTGCCAGCAACGAACCCAGGGATTGGGCGTATGGCTACACCTTC. Protein sequence: CASNEPRDWAYGYTF.

This chain uses TRBV28 with TRBJ1-2; 9 nucleotides line up with TRBD1. With 7 bases clipped from V and 8 bases from J, the junction kept 11 bases outside the gene matches. Germline V gene data show CDR1 as MDHEN and CDR2 as SYDVKM. This CDR3 is 14 amino acids long. The DNA of the CDR3 is TGTGCCAGCACGCCGGGACAGGGACGGTTCGGCTACACCTTC. Translating it yields CASTPGQGRFGYTF.

This clone was seen more than once but under ten times. The rearrangement uses TRBV6-5 and TRBJ1-5; D may be TRBD1 (6 bases). Germline V CDR1 and CDR2: MNHEY, SVGAGI. The CDR3 loop spans 14 amino acids. The ends were cut back, 6 bases at V and 11 bases at J, with 20 bases in the middle. The CDR3 protein is CASSPDRRPQSQHF. The DNA of the CDR3 is TGTGCCAGCAGCCCGGACAGAAGGCCCCAGTCCCAGCATTTT.

The chain carries TRBV5-4 and TRBJ2-3; no definite D call. V dropped 1 base and J dropped 6 bases, with 9 bases sitting between them. The germline V gene encodes CDR1 SGHNT and CDR2 YYREEE (reference sequence). This CDR3 is 13 amino acids long. CDR3 in DNA: TGTGCCAGCAGCTTGAGGAGTGGGGATACGCAGTATTTT. The encoded protein is CASSLRSGDTQYF.

The chain carries TRBV28 and TRBJ2-2; D gene uncertain. Germline CDR1 is MDHEN and CDR2 is SYDVKM. There are 15 residues in the CDR3. The ends were cut back, 7 bases at V and 0 bases at J, with 12 bases in the middle. The CDR3 DNA sequence: TGTGCCAGCAAATCTATAAACGCGAACACCGGGGAGCTGTTTTTT. Translating it yields CASKSINANTGELFF.

V usage is TRBV19 and J usage is TRBJ1-1, with 7 bases lining up with TRBD1. The CDR3 is 16 residues long. J gave up 3 bases and V 5 bases, and 12 bases lay outside the gene matches. Germline CDR1 and CDR2: LNHDA and SQIVND (reference sequence). The CDR3 here is CASSRRDSEIYTEAFF. In DNA form, the CDR3 reads TGTGCCAGTAGTCGCCGGGACAGCGAGATCTACACTGAAGCTTTCTTT.

This clone occurred a few times. The chain recombines TRBV4-2 with TRBJ2-5; 15 nucleotides align to TRBD2. The trim removed 1 base at V and 5 bases at J, leaving 8 bases unmatched. Per the germline V gene, CDR1 is LGHNA and CDR2 is YNFKEQ. The CDR3 is 18 amino acids. The CDR3 loop reads CASSQGPLGTSGGETQYF. The CDR3, as DNA: TGTGCCAGCAGCCAAGGGCCGCTCGGGACTAGCGGGGGGGAGACCCAGTACTTC.

This chain uses TRBV7-8 with TRBJ1-4; D is uncertain. The CDR3 contains 15 residues. V lost 3 bases, J lost 7 bases, and 15 bases lay in between. The V gene's germline CDR1 is SGHVS and CDR2 FQNEAQ. The CDR3 loop reads CASSFTYTGREKLFF. CDR3 sequence (DNA): TGTGCCAGCAGCTTTACCTACACTGGGCGTGAAAAACTGTTTTTT.

The chain uses TRBV30 and TRBJ2-3; 7 bases are shared with TRBD1. Germline V lookup: CDR1 GTSNPN, CDR2 SVGIG (reference sequence). J gave up 3 bases and V 3 bases, and 6 bases lay outside the gene matches. The CDR3 covers 14 residues. The CDR3 here is CAWRGGAGTDTQYF. In DNA form, the CDR3 reads TGTGCCTGGAGAGGGGGCGCAGGGACAGATACGCAGTATTTT.

The rearrangement joins TRBV5-6 to TRBJ1-3; D gene uncertain. CDR3 length equals 15 residues. Germline loops: CDR1 SGHDT, CDR2 YYEEEE. Trimming removed 0 bases from V and 0 bases from J, with 7 bases in between. CDR3 in amino acids: CASSLVGSSGNTIYF. The DNA for the CDR3 is TGTGCCAGCAGCTTGGTTGGCAGCTCTGGAAACACCATATATTTT.

This chain connects TRBV29-1 to TRBJ1-4; TRBD1 aligns across 11 bases. V shed 4 bases and J 4 bases; nucleotides not matched to a gene: 5. The CDR3 is made up of 15 amino acids. Germline lookup yields CDR1 SQVTM and CDR2 ANQGSEA. The CDR3 protein is CSVGGTGGSNEKLFF. CDR3 nucleotide sequence: TGCAGCGTTGGCGGGACAGGGGGTAGTAATGAAAAACTGTTTTTT.

J is TRBJ2-3 and V is TRBV7-9, with D maybe TRBD2 (6 bases). Trimming shortened V by 1 base and J by 6 bases, and 11 bases separated the two germline ends. The CDR3 loop spans 14 amino acids. From germline, CDR1 is SEHNR and CDR2 FQNEAQ (reference sequence). The CDR3: CASSLEGRMDTQYF. In DNA form, the CDR3 reads TGTGCCAGCAGCTTAGAGGGGAGGATGGATACGCAGTATTTT. The full variable domain, with the rest looked up from reference TRBV7-9 and TRBJ2-3, is DTGVSQNPRHKITKRGQNVTFRCDPISEHNRLYWYRQTLGQGPEFLTYFQNEAQLEKSRLLSDRFSAERPKGSFSTLEIQRTEQGDSAMYLCASSLEGRMDTQYFGPGTRLTVL.

The J gene is TRBJ2-3, the V gene TRBV29-1; D gene unclear. CDR1 is SQVTM and CDR2 is ANQGSEA in the germline V gene. V was clipped by 6 bases and J by 4 bases, with 8 bases between them. This CDR3 is 11 amino acids long. The CDR3 reads CSVPWPDTQYF. In DNA, the CDR3 is TGCAGCGTCCCATGGCCAGATACGCAGTATTTT.

The rearrangement uses TRBV27 and TRBJ2-7; 8 bases match TRBD1. The junction had 11 bases not matched to a gene; V was cut back by 6 bases and J by 7 bases. This CDR3 contains 14 residues. Germline CDR1 reads MNHEY; CDR2 reads SMNVEV (reference sequence). The CDR3 protein is CASRRAGTGEEQYF. The DNA of the CDR3 is TGTGCCAGCAGAAGGGCCGGGACAGGAGAGGAGCAGTACTTC.

V usage is TRBV4-3 and J usage is TRBJ1-2; TRBD1 is a possible D gene (5 bases). The germline gives CDR1 LGHNA, CDR2 YSLEER. The CDR3 runs to 15 residues. V dropped 0 bases and J dropped 10 bases, with 18 bases sitting between them. CDR3 amino acids: CASSQEGRGPMDYTF. The CDR3, as DNA: TGCGCCAGCAGCCAAGAGGGGAGGGGCCCTATGGACTACACCTTC.

The chain carries TRBV6-5 and TRBJ2-3; D ambiguous. Germline CDR1 MNHEY, CDR2 SVGAGI. The ends were cut back, 0 bases at V and 1 base at J, with 11 bases in the middle. The CDR3 loop spans 16 amino acids. The CDR3 is CASSYSSSPGTDTQYF. The DNA for the CDR3 is TGTGCCAGCAGTTACTCTAGCTCTCCGGGCACAGATACGCAGTATTTT.

The chain employs TRBV28 and TRBJ1-6, with D possibly matching TRBD1 (6 bases). Germline V gives CDR1 MDHEN, CDR2 SYDVKM. V was shortened by 11 bases and J by 6 bases, with 11 bases between the two germline ends. This CDR3 comprises 12 residues. In DNA, the CDR3 is TGTGCCGCAGGGGTAGGTAATTCACCCCTCCACTTT. Protein product: CAAGVGNSPLHF.

CDR3 region: CASSIQSGNSPLHF. The DNA for the CDR3 is TGTGCCAGTAGTATCCAGAGCGGAAATTCACCCCTCCACTTT. The chain carries TRBV19 and TRBJ1-6; unclear D gene. The germline V gene has CDR1 LNHDA and CDR2 SQIVND (reference sequence). Trimming removed 3 bases from V and 7 bases from J, with 10 bases in between. The CDR3 is 14 residues long.

On this clone itself: The junction differs from germline at one of its ends, possibly a read error. The V and J genes are TRBV7-7 and TRBJ2-2, with D possibly being TRBD2 (5 bases). The CDR3 is 16 residues long. The germline V gene has CDR1 SSHAT and CDR2 FNYEAQ (reference sequence). In DNA, the CDR3 is TGTGCTAGCAGCCCTGGGGTAGCGAGAGATTCCGGGGAGCTGTTTTTT. This encodes CASSPGVARDSGELFF.

This chain links TRBV9 with TRBJ1-4; D is unclear. Germline CDR1 and CDR2: SGDLS and YYNGEE. Trimming cost V 1 base and J 3 bases, with 7 bases left between them. This CDR3 spans 14 amino acids. The CDR3 coding sequence is TGTGCCAGCAGCGTATACGGGTCTAATGAAAAACTGTTTTTT. It specifies CASSVYGSNEKLFF.